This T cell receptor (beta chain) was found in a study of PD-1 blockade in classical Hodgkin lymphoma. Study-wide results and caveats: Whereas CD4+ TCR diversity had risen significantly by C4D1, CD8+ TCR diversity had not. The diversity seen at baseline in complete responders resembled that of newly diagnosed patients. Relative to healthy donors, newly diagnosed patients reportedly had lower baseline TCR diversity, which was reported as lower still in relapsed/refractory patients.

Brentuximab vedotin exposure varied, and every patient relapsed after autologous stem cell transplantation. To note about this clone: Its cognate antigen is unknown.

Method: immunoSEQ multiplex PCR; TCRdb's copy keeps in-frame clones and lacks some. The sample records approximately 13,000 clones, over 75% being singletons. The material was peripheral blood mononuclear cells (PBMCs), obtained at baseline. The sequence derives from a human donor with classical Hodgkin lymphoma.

In DNA, the CDR3 is TGTGCCAGCAGTTTAGAGGGTCGCGGGGAGCTGTTTTTT. This codes for CASSLEGRGELFF. The chain links TRBV27 to TRBJ2-2; D is perhaps TRBD2 (5 bases). This CDR3 has 13 residues. Deletions cut 2 bases from V and 7 bases from J, with 8 bases between. Germline V gene data show CDR1 as MNHEY and CDR2 as SMNVEV (reference sequence).